This record covers a single TCR beta chain. Its target is unknown. V lost 4 bases to trimming and J lost 3 bases; unmatched junction nucleotides: 6. In germline, CDR1 is SGHRS, CDR2 YFSETQ. The CDR3 is 16 amino acids. The record originates from a study of a mutant IDH1 vaccine in newly diagnosed glioma. Assay: immunoSEQ multiplex PCR; the TCRdb copy retains only in-frame clones and omits some. The sample yields roughly 42,000 clones, 80% to 90% seen once. Time point of the sample: week 5, during vaccination. Each dose of the vaccine consisted of 300 ug of mutant IDH1 20-mer peptide, with topical imiquimod.

This rearrangement joins TRBV5-1 to TRBJ1-4; 10 positions match TRBD1. This TCR came from a man aged 40-49 years with glioma. The specimen comprised PBMCs, sampled from a glioma patient whose treatment included an IDH1 peptide vaccine. CDR3 in DNA: TGCGCCAGCAGCAGACAGGGGGCGCTGGCTAATGAAAAACTGTTTTTT. Translated: CASSRQGALANEKLFF.